The clone carrying this T cell receptor beta chain was picked up many times. What it binds is unknown. From roughly 400 ng of RNA, a library with molecular barcoded alpha/delta and beta/gamma adaptors was made. TCRdb redid the calling of the reads with MiXCR, one entry per CDR3 protein. This table holds roughly 25,000 distinct CDR3 sequences, around 14% found once. The data belong to a study of read filtering for tumor transcriptome and immune sequencing. On the study more broadly: By R-ISS, stages I, II and III held about 8, 15 and 7 patients. After DNase treatment, RNA was made into whole-transcriptome libraries.

The V gene lost 0 bases and the J gene lost 2 bases, with 28 bases spanning the gap. There are 20 residues in the CDR3. Germline CDR1 reads DFQATT; CDR2 reads SNEGSKA (reference sequence). Study outcomes and limitations: In IR-seq, single-read clonotypes were approximately 79% of clonotypes but around 3.2% of reads. IR-seq and RNA-seq agreed better without single-read clonotypes.

The sequencing input was a population of CD138-negative cells sorted from bone marrow. The chain employs TRBV20-1 and TRBJ1-2; tentative D call: TRBD1 (5 bases). The clonotype originates from a donor older than 35 with multiple myeloma. DNA of the CDR3: TGCAGTGCTAGAGAAATGAGGGGTGGGACGACGGATAAATTAAACTATGGCTACACCTTC. The encoded protein is CSAREMRGGTTDKLNYGYTF.